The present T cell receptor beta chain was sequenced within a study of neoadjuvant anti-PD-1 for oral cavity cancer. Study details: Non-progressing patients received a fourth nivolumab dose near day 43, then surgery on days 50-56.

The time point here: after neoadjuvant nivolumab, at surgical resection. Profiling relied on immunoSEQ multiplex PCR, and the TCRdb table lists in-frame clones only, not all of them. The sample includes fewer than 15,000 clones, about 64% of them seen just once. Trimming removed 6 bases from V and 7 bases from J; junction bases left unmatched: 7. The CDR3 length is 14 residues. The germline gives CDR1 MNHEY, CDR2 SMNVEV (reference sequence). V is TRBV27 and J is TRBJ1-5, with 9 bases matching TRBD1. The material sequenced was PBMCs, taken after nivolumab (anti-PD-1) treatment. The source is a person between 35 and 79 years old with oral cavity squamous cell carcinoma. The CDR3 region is CASRLGQGSQPQHF. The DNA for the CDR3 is TGTGCCAGCAGACTTGGACAGGGGAGCCAGCCCCAGCATTTT.